This T cell receptor beta chain appears in the sequencing data of a study of T cell responses to AZD1222 COVID-19 vaccine. Study-wide background: Pooling covered second doses at about 4 or about 12 weeks.

For this clone: Its antigen is still unknown.

The germline V gene encodes CDR1 MNHEY and CDR2 SMNVEV (reference sequence). Trimming shortened V by 7 bases and J by 0 bases, and 15 bases separated the two germline ends. The CDR3 is 16 residues long. General study results and limits: Per reports, nearly half of all spike-specific TCRs target regions that are unmutated in variants. Only after the peak T cell response were repertoires sampled.

Repertoires were generated with immunoSEQ multiplex PCR, while TCRdb's copy carries only in-frame clones and drops some. This sample has roughly 100,000 clones, with 85% to 90% found just once. The material was peripheral blood, obtained on day 0 of AZD1222 vaccination. The origin of this receptor is an adult in good health. The chain uses TRBV27 and TRBJ1-4; D gene unclear. In DNA, the CDR3 is TGTGCCAGCACCAAGCGGGGTGGGGCAACTAATGAAAAACTGTTTTTT. It yields the protein CASTKRGGATNEKLFF. The variable domain in full, completed from reference TRBV27 and TRBJ1-4, reads EAQVTQNPRYLITVTGKKLTVTCSQNMNHEYMSWYRQDPGLGLRQIYYSMNVEVTDKGDVPEGYKVSRKEKRNFPLILESPSPNQTSLYFCASTKRGGATNEKLFFGSGTQLSVL.